A selection of T cell receptor beta chains follows, all from one sample in a study of identical twins. TCRdb used MiXCR to reprocess the 5' RACE reads, holding one entry per CDR3 protein. The table lists about 470,000 distinct CDR3 sequences, less than 25% of them singletons. This sample was shared with a second study, whose subject was T cells expressing NK-cell markers.

Sequenced sample: CD4+ T cells sorted from blood. These receptors were collected from a young woman in good health. CDR3s include the opening cysteine and the closing phenylalanine or tryptophan. Fields, in order: clone size, V gene, J gene, D gene, CDR3 protein, CDR3 DNA. D genes are given only for firm matches. Only part of the rows carry a size: once, few, many, or a class if the clone is expanded.

NA	TRBV18	TRBJ2-7	NA	CASSPQVDYEQYF	TGTGCCAGCTCACCCCAGGTGGACTACGAGCAGTACTTC
many	TRBV29-1	TRBJ1-6	NA	CSARAGSYNSPLHF	TGCAGCGCCCGAGCGGGCTCCTATAATTCACCCCTCCACTTT
few	TRBV4-2	TRBJ2-7	NA	CASSQGPDASSYEQYF	TGTGCCAGCAGCCAAGGGCCGGACGCAAGCTCCTACGAGCAGTACTTC
few	TRBV5-1	TRBJ2-7	TRBD1	CASSMVFRGQYEQYF	TGCGCCAGCAGCATGGTGTTTAGGGGGCAATACGAGCAGTACTTC
few	TRBV11-2	TRBJ2-7	NA	CASSSGLPPYEQYF	TGTGCCAGCAGCTCGGGACTGCCCCCCTACGAGCAGTACTTC
NA	TRBV7-2	TRBJ2-5	NA	CASSLWGYQETQYF	TGTGCCAGCAGCTTATGGGGGTACCAAGAGACCCAGTACTTC
few	TRBV7-7	TRBJ2-5	NA	CASSFSGVGETQYF	TGTGCCAGCAGCTTCTCCGGGGTTGGGGAGACCCAGTACTTC
NA	TRBV20-1	TRBJ2-5	NA	CSARSDKNQETQYF	TGCAGTGCTCGCTCGGATAAGAACCAAGAGACCCAGTACTTC
NA	TRBV2	TRBJ1-5	TRBD1	CASKGQGSQPQHF	TGTGCCAGTAAGGGACAGGGGAGTCAGCCCCAGCATTTT
NA	TRBV20-1	TRBJ2-7	NA	CSARAPLGSYEQYF	TGCAGTGCTAGAGCCCCGTTGGGGTCCTACGAGCAGTACTTC
NA	TRBV5-1	TRBJ2-2	TRBD2	CASSFRPNSGVLLF	TGCGCCAGCAGCTTCAGGCCGAACAGCGGGGTGCTGCTTTTT
NA	TRBV2	TRBJ2-3	TRBD2	CASRFLAGGGTDTQYF	TGTGCCAGCAGGTTCCTAGCGGGAGGCGGCACAGATACGCAGTATTTT
NA	TRBV20-1	TRBJ1-1	NA	CSAIGGLTEAFF	TGCAGTGCTATAGGGGGACTCACTGAAGCTTTCTTT
few	TRBV7-9	TRBJ2-1	TRBD1	CASSDREPRFIPFF	TGTGCCAGCAGTGACAGGGAACCACGATTTATTCCGTTCTTC
NA	TRBV4-3	TRBJ1-1	TRBD1	CASSQEGQGAFGTEAFF	TGCGCCAGCAGCCAAGAAGGACAGGGGGCTTTCGGGACTGAAGCTTTCTTT
few	TRBV27	TRBJ2-3	NA	CASGFRADTQYF	TGTGCCAGCGGTTTCAGGGCAGATACGCAGTATTTT
NA	TRBV10-3	TRBJ2-6	NA	CAAGRSGANVLTF	TGTGCCGCCGGACGCTCTGGGGCCAACGTCCTGACTTTC
few	TRBV6-1	TRBJ1-5	TRBD1	CASAGGFGNQPQHF	TGTGCCAGCGCAGGGGGCTTTGGCAATCAGCCCCAGCATTTT
few	TRBV20-1	TRBJ1-1	TRBD1	CSAPETGKAFF	TGCAGTGCCCCGGAGACAGGGAAAGCTTTCTTT
NA	TRBV12-3/TRBV12-4	TRBJ1-1	TRBD1	CASSARQGGSTEAFF	TGTGCCAGCAGTGCCCGACAGGGAGGGAGCACTGAAGCTTTCTTT
NA	TRBV11-3	TRBJ2-7	TRBD2	CASSRKGTSGGTYEQYF	TGTGCCAGCAGCCGCAAAGGGACTAGCGGGGGGACCTACGAGCAGTACTTC
NA	TRBV20-1	TRBJ2-7	NA	CSARPSILYEQYF	TGCAGTGCTAGACCCTCTATCCTCTACGAGCAGTACTTC
few	TRBV29-1	TRBJ1-1	TRBD1	CSVSQGAGTEAFF	TGCAGCGTATCACAGGGGGCCGGCACTGAAGCTTTCTTT
few	TRBV20-1	TRBJ1-3	TRBD1	CSARVFRGQMENTIYF	TGCAGTGCTAGAGTCTTCAGGGGGCAAATGGAGAACACCATATATTTT
NA	TRBV24-1	TRBJ2-1	TRBD2	CATSDNRLAGVEEQFF	TGTGCCACCAGTGACAATCGACTAGCGGGAGTTGAAGAGCAGTTCTTC
NA	TRBV5-1	TRBJ2-2	NA	CASSRLQDTGELFF	TGCGCCAGCAGTCGGCTACAGGACACCGGGGAGCTGTTTTTT
NA	TRBV9	TRBJ2-4	NA	CASTWGETLAKNIQYF	TGTGCCAGCACCTGGGGGGAAACGCTAGCCAAAAACATTCAGTACTTC
few	TRBV6-1	TRBJ1-5	NA	CASSRGYSSNQPQHF	TGTGCCAGCAGTCGAGGGTATTCGAGCAATCAGCCCCAGCATTTT
NA	TRBV20-1	TRBJ2-5	NA	CSARDVRFQETQYF	TGCAGTGCTAGAGATGTGCGTTTCCAAGAGACCCAGTACTTC
NA	TRBV5-1	TRBJ2-1	TRBD2	CASSYRLAEDEQFF	TGCGCCAGCAGCTATCGACTAGCGGAGGATGAGCAGTTCTTC
NA	TRBV3-1	TRBJ2-4	TRBD2	CASSQQAGGQSKNIQYF	TGTGCCTCCTCCCAGCAGGCGGGGGGGCAGTCCAAAAACATTCAGTACTTC
NA	TRBV19	TRBJ1-5	NA	CASSIVSQPQHF	TGTGCCAGTAGTATCGTAAGTCAGCCCCAGCATTTT
few	TRBV19	TRBJ2-7	NA	CASSKRGAHEQYF	TGTGCCAGTAGTAAACGGGGGGCTCACGAGCAGTACTTC
few	TRBV20-1	TRBJ2-5	TRBD1	CSARGQGWETQYF	TGCAGTGCTAGGGGACAGGGCTGGGAGACCCAGTACTTC
few	TRBV5-5	TRBJ2-3	TRBD2	CASSWGLAASTDTQYF	TGTGCCAGCAGCTGGGGACTAGCGGCTAGCACAGATACGCAGTATTTT
few	TRBV11-2	TRBJ2-1	NA	CASSKSGRGPYNEQFF	TGTGCCAGCAGCAAAAGCGGGCGGGGCCCCTACAATGAGCAGTTCTTC
few	TRBV20-1	TRBJ1-1	NA	CSASALKAFF	TGCAGTGCTAGTGCTCTGAAAGCTTTCTTT
NA	TRBV6-1	TRBJ1-2	TRBD1	CASSWTGLNTF	TGTGCCAGCAGCTGGACAGGGTTAAACACCTTC
NA	TRBV29-1	TRBJ2-5	TRBD1	CSVFTGTGGFQETQYF	TGCAGCGTTTTTACCGGGACAGGGGGCTTCCAAGAGACCCAGTACTTC
NA	TRBV19	TRBJ2-1	TRBD2	CASSHLPTSGFRNEQFF	TGTGCCAGTAGCCACCTTCCGACTAGCGGCTTTCGTAATGAGCAGTTCTTC
NA	TRBV11-1	TRBJ2-5	TRBD1	CASRPGRGLQVETQYF	TGTGCCAGTCGACCGGGCAGGGGGCTTCAGGTGGAGACCCAGTACTTC
NA	TRBV11-2	TRBJ2-2	NA	CASSSLLMGTGELFF	TGTGCCAGCAGCTCGCTCCTCATGGGCACCGGGGAGCTGTTTTTT
few	TRBV10-3	TRBJ2-2	NA	CAISESGLLADTGELFF	TGTGCCATCAGTGAGTCGGGGCTCCTGGCCGACACCGGGGAGCTGTTTTTT
many	TRBV12-5	TRBJ2-5	NA	CASTLQETQYF	TGTGCTAGTACTCTCCAAGAGACCCAGTACTTC
NA	TRBV27	TRBJ2-2	NA	CASSLQPPNTGELFF	TGTGCCAGCAGTTTACAACCCCCGAACACCGGGGAGCTGTTTTTT